These 11 T cell receptor beta chains share one sample of origin, sequenced in a study of blood T cell repertoires in COVID-19. Libraries were prepared by immunoSEQ multiplex PCR; TCRdb keeps only in-frame clonotypes and omits some of them. This table holds approximately 40,000 clones, around 86% found once. The sequencing input was peripheral blood. These receptors all come from a man in his fifties in a cohort sampled during active COVID-19.

The chain uses TRBV13 and TRBJ2-5; TRBD2 aligns across 9 bases. The CDR3 totals 17 residues. The ends lost 4 bases at V and 4 bases at J; junction bases unmatched: 13. Germline CDR1 is PRHDT and CDR2 is FYEKMQ (reference sequence). CDR3 nucleotide sequence: TGTGCCAGCAGCTCTACGTCTAGCGGGACCACCTTAGAGACCCAGTACTTC. As protein: CASSSTSSGTTLETQYF.

The chain couples TRBV29-1 to TRBJ1-3; a possible D gene is TRBD1 (5 bases). The CDR3 length is 11 residues. CDR1 SQVTM and CDR2 ANQGSEA come from the germline V gene. The germline V and J ends were trimmed by 6 bases and 8 bases, with 11 bases remaining between them. CDR3 coding DNA: TGCAGCGTAGTAACAGGATACACCATATATTTT. Its translation is CSVVTGYTIYF.

This rearrangement joins TRBV9 to TRBJ1-2; D gene unclear. V was pared by 4 bases and J by 6 bases, with 13 bases between. Germline V gives CDR1 SGDLS, CDR2 YYNGEE. This CDR3 is 13 amino acids long. The chain's CDR3 is CASSPRGVDGYTF. The CDR3 region has the DNA TGTGCCAGCAGCCCGCGAGGAGTTGATGGCTACACCTTC.

V usage is TRBV21-1 and J usage is TRBJ2-3; TRBD2 is the table's D call and was not checked against the DNA. TRBV21-1 is a listed pseudogene. CDR3 length equals 16 residues. The CDR3 DNA is TGTGCCAGCAGCCCCCGGGGGAGGGAAGGCACAGATACGCAGTATTTT. Its protein is CASSPRGREGTDTQYF.

The chain is built from TRBV4-1 and TRBJ1-4; D remains unclear. The V gene's germline CDR1 is MGHRA and CDR2 YSYEKL. Deletions cut 2 bases from V and 0 bases from J, with 7 bases between. The CDR3 is 15 amino acids. The DNA for the CDR3 is TGCGCCAGCAGCCAATGGGCGTCAACTAATGAAAAACTGTTTTTT. Protein: CASSQWASTNEKLFF.

V and J are TRBV7-9 and TRBJ2-2; weak D call: TRBD2 (6 bases). CDR1 is SEHNR and CDR2 is FQNEAQ in the germline V gene (reference sequence). V was cut by 4 bases and J by 4 bases, with 16 bases left in between. The CDR3 extends over 16 amino acids. The DNA of the CDR3 is TGTGCCAGCAGCTCCCCCCCGGGAGCCCCCACCGGGGAGCTGTTTTTT. As protein: CASSSPPGAPTGELFF. The whole variable domain, filled in from reference TRBV7-9 and TRBJ2-2, reads DTGVSQNPRHKITKRGQNVTFRCDPISEHNRLYWYRQTLGQGPEFLTYFQNEAQLEKSRLLSDRFSAERPKGSFSTLEIQRTEQGDSAMYLCASSSPPGAPTGELFFGEGSRLTVL.

The genes are TRBV4-3 and TRBJ1-5; no reliable D call. V was shortened by 1 base and J by 5 bases, with 6 bases between the two germline ends. In germline, CDR1 is LGHNA, CDR2 YSLEER. The CDR3 length is 13 residues. In nucleotides, the CDR3 is TGCGCCAGCAGCCAAGTTGAGGATCAGCCCCAGCATTTT. Translation gives CASSQVEDQPQHF.

This clone was found a few times. This sequence joins TRBV4-3 and TRBJ2-1; TRBD2 matches 9 bases. The trim removed 0 bases at V and 4 bases at J, leaving 7 bases unmatched. CDR1 and CDR2 from the germline V gene are LGHNA and YSLEER. The CDR3 is made up of 17 amino acids. CDR3 sequence reads: CASSQDPPSGAYNEQFF. For the CDR3, the DNA is TGCGCCAGCAGCCAAGATCCCCCTAGCGGGGCGTACAATGAGCAGTTCTTC.

V and J are TRBV5-6 and TRBJ2-5; possible D gene TRBD1, 8 bases. The CDR3 has 16 amino acids. CDR1 and CDR2 (germline): SGHDT, YYEEEE. The V gene lost 0 bases and the J gene lost 9 bases, with 21 bases spanning the gap. Here the CDR3 DNA reads TGTGCCAGCAGCTTGGCTGGACTAGGGCCACAGGGGGCCCAGTACTTC. Translating it yields CASSLAGLGPQGAQYF.

The CDR3 protein is CASSAGTGTGNTIYF. For the CDR3, the DNA is TGTGCCAGCTCAGCCGGGACAGGGACTGGAAACACCATATATTTT. This chain connects TRBV18 to TRBJ1-3; 9 positions match TRBD1. Germline V gene data show CDR1 as KGHSH and CDR2 as LQKENI. The CDR3 length is 15 residues. The junction had 4 bases not matched to a gene; V was cut back by 5 bases and J by 2 bases.

Here the CDR3 reads CASSVSGGGAGELFF. In DNA, the CDR3 is TGTGCCAGCAGCGTATCTGGCGGGGGGGCCGGGGAGCTGTTTTTT. V and J are TRBV9 and TRBJ2-2, with 9 positions matching TRBD2. This CDR3 comprises 15 residues. J was trimmed by 6 bases and V by 1 base; bases with no gene match: 4. Germline loops: CDR1 SGDLS, CDR2 YYNGEE.